This section outlines one TCR beta chain sequence together with its context. Trimming took off 0 bases at V and 4 bases at J, with 7 bases between the two ends. Germline loops: CDR1 SGDLS, CDR2 YYNGEE. The CDR3 spans 13 residues. The entry originates in a study of blood T cell repertoires in COVID-19. Using immunoSEQ multiplex PCR, the repertoire was profiled, and TCRdb retains in-frame clones only, with some absent. The profile covers about 83,000 clones, with approximately 86% appearing a single time and about 20% taken by the ten largest. What was sequenced was peripheral blood. The clonotype was recovered from an elderly woman in a cohort sampled during active or convalescent COVID-19. The rearrangement links TRBV9 to TRBJ1-1, with unresolved D. The CDR3 DNA sequence: TGTGCCAGCAGCGTAGGAGGGCCCACTGAAGCTTTCTTT. It codes for CASSVGGPTEAFF.